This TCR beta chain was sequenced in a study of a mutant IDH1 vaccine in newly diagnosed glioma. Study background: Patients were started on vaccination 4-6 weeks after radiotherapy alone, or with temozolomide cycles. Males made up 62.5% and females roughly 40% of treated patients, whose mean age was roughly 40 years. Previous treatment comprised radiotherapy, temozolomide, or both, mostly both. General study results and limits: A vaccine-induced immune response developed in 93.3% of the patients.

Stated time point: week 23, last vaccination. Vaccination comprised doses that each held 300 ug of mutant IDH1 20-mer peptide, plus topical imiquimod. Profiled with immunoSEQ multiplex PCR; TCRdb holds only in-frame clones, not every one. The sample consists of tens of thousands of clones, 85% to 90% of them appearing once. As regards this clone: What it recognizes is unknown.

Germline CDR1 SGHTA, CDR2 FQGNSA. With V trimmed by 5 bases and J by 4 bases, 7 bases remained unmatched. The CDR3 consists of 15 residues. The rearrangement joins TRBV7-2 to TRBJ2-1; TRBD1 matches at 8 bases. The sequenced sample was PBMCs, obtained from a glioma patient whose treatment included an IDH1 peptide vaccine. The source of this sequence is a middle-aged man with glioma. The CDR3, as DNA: TGTGCCAGCAGCGCGAGACAGGGGAGTTACAATGAGCAGTTCTTC. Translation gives CASSARQGSYNEQFF.